The clone carrying this T cell receptor beta chain was seen a few times. Its antigen is currently unknown. Germline CDR1 reads DFQATT; CDR2 reads SNEGSKA (reference sequence). The ends were cut back, 6 bases at V and 3 bases at J, with 9 bases in the middle. The CDR3 sequence is 11 residues long. This specimen belongs to a study of T-cell reconstitution after alpha-beta-depleted transplantation in children. Notes on the study in general: T-cell counts and diversity at one year following transplant were attributed mainly to newly produced T cells.

It was with unique molecular identifiers that the TCRbeta library was prepared. TCRdb processed the PCR reads anew with MiXCR; each CDR3 protein has one entry. The sample records just under 250,000 distinct CDR3 sequences, about 26% being singletons. The chain employs TRBV20-1 and TRBJ2-7, with a possible D match to TRBD2 (5 bases). The clonotype was recovered from a girl aged 2-15 years with Fanconi anemia, due to receive a stem cell transplant. This material consisted of PBMCs, taken before TCRalphabeta/CD19-depleted stem cell transplant. The CDR3: CSASDYYEQYF. CDR3 nucleotide sequence: TGCAGTGCGTCCGACTACTACGAGCAGTACTTC.